The clone carrying this T cell receptor (beta chain) was observed a handful of times. This specimen comes from a study of T-cell memory formation after mild COVID-19. Study at large: TCR clustering was largely donor specific.

TCRdb reprocessed the 5' RACE reads with MiXCR, giving one entry per CDR3 protein. The table records roughly 99,000 distinct CDR3 sequences, about 15% of them present only once. The CDR3 loop spans 13 amino acids. The V and J ends lost 0 bases and 6 bases respectively, with 6 bases between them. CDR1 is MGHRA and CDR2 is YSYEKL in the germline V gene. The TCR comes from a man aged 18 to 30 who had mild COVID-19 (a few samples of this study predate the infection). Cell type and time point are not known. Sequenced sample: PBMCs or a T cell subset sorted from them (not recorded which). The V gene is TRBV4-1, the J gene TRBJ2-1; no clear D. The CDR3 sequence is CASSQDGRNEQFF. The CDR3, as DNA: TGCGCCAGCAGCCAAGACGGACGCAATGAGCAGTTCTTC.